This record looks at one T cell receptor (beta chain) sequence and its context. V was trimmed by 1 base and J by 4 bases, leaving 20 bases between them. The germline CDR1 and CDR2 sequences are LGHNA and YNFKEQ. The CDR3 runs to 18 residues. This specimen comes from a study of T cells after yellow fever vaccination. TCRdb reprocessed the 5' RACE reads via MiXCR and lists one record per CDR3 protein. The sample comprises 450,000 to 600,000 distinct CDR3 sequences, around 16% of which are singletons, and roughly 17% rests with the top ten. The TCR originated in a man aged 18-30 years who received the YFV17D yellow fever vaccine. This chain uses TRBV4-2 with TRBJ2-1; D is possibly TRBD2 (7 bases). This specimen was PBMCs, taken 5 to 6 days after the first yellow fever vaccination. The CDR3 sequence is CASSQAAGALKQYNEQFF. The CDR3 DNA is TGTGCCAGCAGCCAAGCTGCGGGGGCACTAAAGCAATACAATGAGCAGTTCTTC.